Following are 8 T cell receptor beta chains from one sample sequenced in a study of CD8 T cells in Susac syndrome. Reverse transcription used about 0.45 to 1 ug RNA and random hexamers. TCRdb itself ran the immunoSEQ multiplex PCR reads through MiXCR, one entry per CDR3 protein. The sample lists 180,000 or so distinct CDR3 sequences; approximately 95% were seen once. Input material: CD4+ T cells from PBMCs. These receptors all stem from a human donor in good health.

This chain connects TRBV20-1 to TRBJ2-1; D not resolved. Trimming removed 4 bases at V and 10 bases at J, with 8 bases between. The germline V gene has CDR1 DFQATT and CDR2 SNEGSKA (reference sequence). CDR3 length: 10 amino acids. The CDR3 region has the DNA TGCAGTGCTACTATCAGAGAGCAGTTCTTC. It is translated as CSATIREQFF.

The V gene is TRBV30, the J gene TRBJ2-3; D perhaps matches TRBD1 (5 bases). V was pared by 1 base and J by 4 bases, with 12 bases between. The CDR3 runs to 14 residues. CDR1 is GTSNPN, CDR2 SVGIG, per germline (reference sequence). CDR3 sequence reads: CAWSAQEPADTQYF. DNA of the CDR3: TGTGCCTGGAGTGCACAGGAGCCCGCAGATACGCAGTATTTT.

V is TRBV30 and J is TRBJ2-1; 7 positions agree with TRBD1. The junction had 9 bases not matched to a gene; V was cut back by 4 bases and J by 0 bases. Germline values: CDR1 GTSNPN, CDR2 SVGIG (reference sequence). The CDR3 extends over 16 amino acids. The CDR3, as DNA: TGTGCCTGGAAGAGGGGGCCGCACAGCTCCTACAATGAGCAGTTCTTC. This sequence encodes CAWKRGPHSSYNEQFF.

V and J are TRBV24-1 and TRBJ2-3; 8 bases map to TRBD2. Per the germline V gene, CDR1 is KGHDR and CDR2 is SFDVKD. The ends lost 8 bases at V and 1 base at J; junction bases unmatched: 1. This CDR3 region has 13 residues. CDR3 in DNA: TGTGCCACCATGCGGGAGGGCACAGATACGCAGTATTTT. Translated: CATMREGTDTQYF.

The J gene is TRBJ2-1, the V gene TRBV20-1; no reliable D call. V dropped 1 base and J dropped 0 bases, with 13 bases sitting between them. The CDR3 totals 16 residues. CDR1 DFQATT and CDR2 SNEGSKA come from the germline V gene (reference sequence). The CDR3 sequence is CSARVPGRLSYNEQFF. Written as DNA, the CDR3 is TGCAGTGCTAGAGTCCCCGGCAGGCTCTCCTACAATGAGCAGTTCTTC.

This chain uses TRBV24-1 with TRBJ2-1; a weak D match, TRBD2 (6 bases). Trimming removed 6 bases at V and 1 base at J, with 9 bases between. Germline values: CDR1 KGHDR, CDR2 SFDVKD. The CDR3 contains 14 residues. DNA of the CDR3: TGTGCCACCAGTACGGGAGTGTCCTACAATGAGCAGTTCTTC. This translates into CATSTGVSYNEQFF.

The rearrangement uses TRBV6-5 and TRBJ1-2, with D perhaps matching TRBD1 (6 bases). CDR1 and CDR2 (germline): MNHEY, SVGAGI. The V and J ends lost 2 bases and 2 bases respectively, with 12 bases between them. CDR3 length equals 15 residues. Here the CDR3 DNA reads TGTGCCAGCAGTTACGGCGGGGGCGCGAACTATGGCTACACCTTC. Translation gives CASSYGGGANYGYTF.

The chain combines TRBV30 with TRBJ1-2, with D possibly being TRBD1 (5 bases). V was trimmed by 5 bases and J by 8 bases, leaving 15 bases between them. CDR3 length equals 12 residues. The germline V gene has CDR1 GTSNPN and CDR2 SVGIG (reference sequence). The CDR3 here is CAWSGTYGGYTF. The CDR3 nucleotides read TGTGCCTGGTCCGGGACCTACGGGGGCTACACCTTC.